Listed below are T cell receptor beta chains from one sample, sequenced in a study of T cell repertoires and Cas9 in healthy adults. The table came from immunoSEQ multiplex PCR; TCRdb's copy has only in-frame clones and leaves some out. The sample yields over 20,000 clones, more than 80% seen once. Sequencing was performed on CD4+ effector T cells (CD127+, CD25-, CD137-, CD154-) from PBMCs; culture status not recorded. These receptors were collected from a human donor in good health. Both conserved end residues are part of each CDR3. D genes are given only for firm matches. Not all rows give a size; the values are once, few, many and, for expanded clones, a class.

d_call: NA; clone_size: NA; j_call: TRBJ2-7; v_call: TRBV18; cdr3_aa: CASSPKLGEQYF; cdr3_nt: TGTGCCAGCTCCCCCAAACTTGGCGAGCAGTACTTC
d_call: NA; clone_size: NA; j_call: TRBJ1-2; v_call: TRBV6-6; cdr3_aa: CASSYSIFETAGYTF; cdr3_nt: TGTGCCAGCAGTTACTCGATTTTCGAGACGGCGGGCTACACCTTC
d_call: NA; clone_size: few; j_call: TRBJ1-4; v_call: TRBV21-1; cdr3_aa: CASTVIATNEKLFF; cdr3_nt: TGTGCCAGCACTGTCATTGCAACTAATGAAAAACTGTTTTTT
d_call: TRBD1; clone_size: NA; j_call: TRBJ1-1; v_call: TRBV27; cdr3_aa: CASSSLTGKSTEAFF; cdr3_nt: TGTGCCAGCAGTTCCCTGACAGGGAAGTCCACTGAAGCTTTCTTT
d_call: NA; clone_size: NA; j_call: TRBJ2-6; v_call: TRBV9; cdr3_aa: CASSDPGFSGANVLTF; cdr3_nt: TGTGCCAGCAGCGATCCAGGGTTCTCTGGGGCCAACGTCCTGACTTTC
d_call: NA; clone_size: NA; j_call: TRBJ1-4; v_call: TRBV10-3; cdr3_aa: CAIGTKADEKLFF; cdr3_nt: TGTGCCATCGGGACGAAGGCAGACGAAAAACTGTTTTTT
d_call: NA; clone_size: NA; j_call: TRBJ2-7; v_call: TRBV18; cdr3_aa: CASSPGLIPYEQYF; cdr3_nt: TGTGCCAGCTCACCAGGCCTAATCCCCTACGAGCAGTACTTC
d_call: NA; clone_size: NA; j_call: TRBJ2-1; v_call: TRBV6-5; cdr3_aa: CASSPRGAAGDEQFF; cdr3_nt: TGTGCCAGCAGCCCGAGGGGGGCGGCGGGCGATGAGCAGTTCTTC
d_call: TRBD1; clone_size: NA; j_call: TRBJ2-7; v_call: TRBV2; cdr3_aa: CASNKDRGRSYEQYF; cdr3_nt: TGTGCCAGCAACAAGGACAGGGGCCGTTCCTACGAGCAGTACTTC
d_call: NA; clone_size: NA; j_call: TRBJ1-3; v_call: TRBV7-9; cdr3_aa: CASSFVDKGNTIYF; cdr3_nt: TGTGCCAGCAGCTTCGTTGATAAGGGAAACACCATATATTTT
d_call: NA; clone_size: NA; j_call: TRBJ1-1; v_call: TRBV7-4; cdr3_aa: CASKTLVKALNTEAFF; cdr3_nt: TGTGCCAGCAAGACATTAGTAAAGGCCTTGAACACTGAAGCTTTCTTT
d_call: NA; clone_size: NA; j_call: TRBJ2-7; v_call: TRBV14; cdr3_aa: CASSPTRGSYEQYF; cdr3_nt: TGTGCCAGCAGCCCCACCAGGGGATCCTACGAGCAGTACTTC
d_call: TRBD2; clone_size: NA; j_call: TRBJ2-5; v_call: TRBV27; cdr3_aa: CASSLVLAGGLGTQYF; cdr3_nt: TGTGCCAGCAGTTTAGTGCTAGCGGGGGGGCTAGGGACCCAGTACTTC
d_call: TRBD2; clone_size: NA; j_call: TRBJ2-7; v_call: TRBV28; cdr3_aa: CASSLPGREDSYEQYF; cdr3_nt: TGTGCCAGCAGTCTCCCCGGGCGGGAGGACTCCTACGAGCAGTACTTC
d_call: TRBD1; clone_size: NA; j_call: TRBJ2-7; v_call: TRBV5-4; cdr3_aa: CASSWTGTGRSF; cdr3_nt: TGTGCCAGCAGCTGGACCGGGACAGGTCGATCATTC
d_call: NA; clone_size: NA; j_call: TRBJ2-3; v_call: TRBV5-4; cdr3_aa: CASSAGAGSTDTQYF; cdr3_nt: TGTGCCAGCAGTGCAGGGGCGGGTAGCACAGATACGCAGTATTTT
d_call: TRBD1; clone_size: NA; j_call: TRBJ1-2; v_call: TRBV18; cdr3_aa: CASSEDRGHGYTF; cdr3_nt: TGTGCCAGCTCCGAGGACAGGGGGCATGGCTACACCTTC
d_call: NA; clone_size: NA; j_call: TRBJ1-2; v_call: TRBV7-2; cdr3_aa: CASSLRTYGYTF; cdr3_nt: TGTGCCAGCAGCTTACGAACGTATGGCTACACCTTC
d_call: NA; clone_size: NA; j_call: TRBJ1-5; v_call: TRBV28; cdr3_aa: CASSPGRWDAKRVRAQHF; cdr3_nt: TGTGCCAGCAGCCCGGGACGGTGGGATGCTAAACGTGTGCGAGCCCAGCATTTT
d_call: TRBD1; clone_size: NA; j_call: TRBJ2-7; v_call: TRBV6-5; cdr3_aa: CASSLGTGRDEQYF; cdr3_nt: TGTGCCAGCAGTTTGGGGACAGGGCGGGACGAGCAGTACTTC
d_call: NA; clone_size: NA; j_call: TRBJ2-7; v_call: TRBV4-1; cdr3_aa: CASSQAGTQQTYEQYF; cdr3_nt: TGCGCCAGCAGCCAAGCGGGGACGCAGCAGACCTACGAGCAGTACTTC
d_call: NA; clone_size: few; j_call: TRBJ1-1; v_call: TRBV4-1; cdr3_aa: CASSPGQRNTEAFF; cdr3_nt: TGCGCCAGCAGCCCTGGACAGAGGAACACTGAAGCTTTCTTT
d_call: NA; clone_size: NA; j_call: TRBJ1-3; v_call: TRBV28; cdr3_aa: CASSLRSGSENTIYF; cdr3_nt: TGTGCCAGCAGTTTACGTAGCGGCTCCGAAAACACCATATATTTT
d_call: NA; clone_size: once; j_call: TRBJ1-2; v_call: TRBV7-2; cdr3_aa: CASSPSSPSGGYTF; cdr3_nt: TGTGCCAGCAGCCCTTCATCACCGTCGGGCGGCTACACCTTC
d_call: TRBD1; clone_size: NA; j_call: TRBJ1-1; v_call: TRBV10-1; cdr3_aa: CASSDQGVSTEAFF; cdr3_nt: TGCGCCAGCAGTGACCAGGGGGTAAGCACTGAAGCTTTCTTT
d_call: NA; clone_size: NA; j_call: TRBJ1-1; v_call: TRBV7-2; cdr3_aa: CASSLQGAGTEAFF; cdr3_nt: TGTGCCAGCAGCTTACAGGGCGCGGGAACTGAAGCTTTCTTT
d_call: TRBD2; clone_size: NA; j_call: TRBJ2-3; v_call: TRBV6-5; cdr3_aa: CASSFSGGLNTDTQYF; cdr3_nt: TGTGCCAGCAGTTTTAGCGGGGGCCTCAACACAGATACGCAGTATTTT
d_call: NA; clone_size: NA; j_call: TRBJ2-6; v_call: TRBV6-5; cdr3_aa: CASSITASGANVLTF; cdr3_nt: TGTGCCAGCAGCATTACAGCCTCTGGGGCCAACGTCCTGACTTTC
d_call: TRBD2; clone_size: NA; j_call: TRBJ2-5; v_call: TRBV7-8; cdr3_aa: CASSLLAGLQETQYF; cdr3_nt: TGTGCCAGCAGCTTACTAGCGGGTTTACAAGAGACCCAGTACTTC
d_call: TRBD1; clone_size: NA; j_call: TRBJ1-6; v_call: TRBV7-2; cdr3_aa: CASSITGERSPLHF; cdr3_nt: TGTGCCAGCAGCATCACAGGGGAAAGATCACCCCTCCACTTT
d_call: NA; clone_size: NA; j_call: TRBJ2-7; v_call: TRBV5-5; cdr3_aa: CASQGKIYEQYF; cdr3_nt: TGTGCCAGCCAGGGGAAGATCTACGAGCAGTACTTC
d_call: TRBD2; clone_size: NA; j_call: TRBJ2-3; v_call: TRBV19; cdr3_aa: CASSRSGRSQDTQYF; cdr3_nt: TGTGCCAGTAGTAGAAGCGGGAGGTCACAGGATACGCAGTATTTT
d_call: NA; clone_size: NA; j_call: TRBJ2-3; v_call: TRBV10-1; cdr3_aa: CASRTPSGLGNTDTQYF; cdr3_nt: TGCGCCAGCAGGACCCCGTCAGGGTTGGGGAACACAGATACGCAGTATTTT
d_call: NA; clone_size: NA; j_call: TRBJ1-2; v_call: TRBV7-2; cdr3_aa: CASSPGGGEVF; cdr3_nt: TGTGCCAGCAGCCCCGGCGGAGGGGAGGTCTTC
d_call: NA; clone_size: NA; j_call: TRBJ2-7; v_call: TRBV7-2; cdr3_aa: CASSPNYEQYF; cdr3_nt: TGTGCCAGCAGCCCGAACTACGAGCAGTACTTC
d_call: NA; clone_size: NA; j_call: TRBJ2-1; v_call: TRBV19; cdr3_aa: CASSIVPRAYNEQFF; cdr3_nt: TGTGCCAGTAGTATAGTCCCTCGGGCCTACAATGAGCAGTTCTTC
d_call: TRBD2; clone_size: NA; j_call: TRBJ2-1; v_call: TRBV27; cdr3_aa: CASSPSGRAVIGHNEQFF; cdr3_nt: TGTGCCAGCAGTCCTAGCGGGAGGGCCGTCATTGGGCACAATGAGCAGTTCTTC
d_call: NA; clone_size: NA; j_call: TRBJ1-2; v_call: TRBV30; cdr3_aa: CAWSAGSPYGYTF; cdr3_nt: TGTGCCTGGAGTGCAGGGTCTCCCTATGGCTACACCTTC
d_call: TRBD1; clone_size: once; j_call: TRBJ1-1; v_call: TRBV7-2; cdr3_aa: CASSLKPGTGGEAFF; cdr3_nt: TGTGCCAGCAGCCTTAAACCCGGGACAGGCGGTGAAGCTTTCTTT
d_call: TRBD1; clone_size: NA; j_call: TRBJ1-2; v_call: TRBV10-3; cdr3_aa: CAISPGQGVGRDGYTF; cdr3_nt: TGTGCCATCAGTCCGGGACAGGGCGTAGGCAGGGATGGCTACACCTTC
d_call: NA; clone_size: NA; j_call: TRBJ2-1; v_call: TRBV18; cdr3_aa: CASSPNRDSEDEQFF; cdr3_nt: TGTGCCAGCTCACCAAACCGGGACTCTGAAGATGAGCAGTTCTTC
d_call: NA; clone_size: NA; j_call: TRBJ1-3; v_call: TRBV9; cdr3_aa: CASSEGSGNTIYF; cdr3_nt: TGTGCCAGCAGCGAGGGCTCTGGAAACACCATATATTTT
d_call: NA; clone_size: NA; j_call: TRBJ2-3; v_call: TRBV6-4; cdr3_aa: CASSDSPEGDTQYF; cdr3_nt: TGTGCCAGCAGTGACTCCCCCGAGGGAGATACGCAGTATTTT
d_call: TRBD1; clone_size: NA; j_call: TRBJ1-3; v_call: TRBV14; cdr3_aa: CASSHPDRGPGVGGNTIYF; cdr3_nt: TGTGCCAGCAGTCACCCGGACAGGGGTCCTGGCGTCGGTGGAAACACCATATATTTT
d_call: NA; clone_size: NA; j_call: TRBJ1-1; v_call: TRBV6-5; cdr3_aa: CASRREPSTEAFF; cdr3_nt: TGTGCCAGCAGGCGAGAACCGAGCACTGAAGCTTTCTTT
d_call: NA; clone_size: NA; j_call: TRBJ1-5; v_call: TRBV9; cdr3_aa: CASSVGPDGNQPQHF; cdr3_nt: TGTGCCAGCAGCGTAGGCCCCGACGGGAATCAGCCCCAGCATTTT